This T cell receptor (beta chain) was observed in a study of T cells in Graves' hyperthyroidism and ophthalmopathy (dated by TCRdb to between 2018 and 2020). With respect to the entire study: Peripheral blood was sampled at the time of initial diagnosis, prior to any treatment. An independent validation cohort of fewer than 20 hyperthyroidism patients and roughly 16 patients who later progressed to ophthalmopathy tested prospective prediction of ophthalmopathy. In addition, the study compared T-cell repertoires in thyroid tissue and in blood from six Graves' hyperthyroidism patients. To identify distinguishing TCR V-J signatures, a discovery cohort of roughly 100 patients was used, comprising 43 with Graves' ophthalmopathy and 57 with stable Graves' hyperthyroidism. According to the paper, TCR Vbeta CDR3 sequencing was carried out on more than 120 peripheral blood samples, which came from under 50 ophthalmopathy, fewer than 80 hyperthyroidism and roughly 17 progressor patients. The roughly 100 discovery patients were randomly divided into training and test sets at a 7:3 ratio. Once sampling was done, hyperthyroidism patients were given methimazole at a starting dose of 30 mg daily, whereas ophthalmopathy patients were given high-dose intravenous methylprednisolone. Summary of the overall study and its limitations: A 13 V-J signature model separated ophthalmopathy from stable hyperthyroidism, with just over 85% sensitivity and about 81% specificity in cross-validation and 80%/75% in testing. No statistical method was used to fix the sample size in advance, and group allocation was not hidden from the investigators. During validation, the model predicted progression to ophthalmopathy a median of approximately 6 months ahead of onset, with around 71% sensitivity and around 73% specificity. Most expanded thyroid clonotypes (frequency above 0.001) were also found in blood, which suggests that blood repertoires may mirror thyroid immune responses.

This clonotype has ten or more counts. The antigen it binds to is not known. No base quality values were provided; no much bigger clone lies one nucleotide off. The germline V gene sets CDR1 to SQVTM and CDR2 to ANQGSEA. Unmatched junction bases come to 9, with V trimmed by 1 base and J by 4 bases. From the cysteine through the phenylalanine, the CDR3 covers 17 amino acids. The read is trimmed to its CDR3 DNA, 51 bases read in frame from base 1. Moderately to severely active disease, a Clinical Activity Score of at least 3, a NOSPECS grade of at least 4, and a duration under 3 months were present in ophthalmopathy patients. Any patient with an uncontrolled infection, another autoimmune disease, pregnancy or lactation was excluded. Clinical symptoms, serum thyroxine and TRAb, thyroid ultrasound, and orbital computed tomography formed the basis for the diagnoses. Ficoll-Paque density gradient centrifugation was used to isolate PBMCs from about 9 ml of fresh peripheral blood. Trizol reagent was used to extract total RNA, and RNA quality was then checked on an Agilent 2100 Bioanalyzer.

TCR beta CDR3 regions were amplified from RNA transcripts. The TCR CDR3 was subjected to a first round of RT-PCR using the HTBI primer set and the Qiagen OneStep RT-PCR kit. The libraries were constructed in a second round of multiplex PCR and then size-selected and purified. Sequencing of the libraries was done on an Illumina HiSeq2000 using paired-end 100 bp reads. In the original analysis: Raw data were processed with SOAPnuke, discarding reads with adapters, uncalled bases, mean Phred below 15, or no exact constant-primer or identifier match. High-quality paired reads were merged using COPE v1.2.5, and each unique nucleotide sequence was defined as a clonotype. MiTCR v1.1 was used to align clonotypes to the IMGT TRBV, TRBD and TRBJ reference segments. Analysis was restricted to V-J combinations with a frequency above 0.0001, which covered roughly 99% of repertoires. A TCS score was defined as the ratio between F50 (clonal expansion) and ExV (chaos), using BLOSUM62-based TCRdist between CDR3 peptides within each V-J. Welch's t-statistics and random forest reduced several hundred V-J features to 13, which were used in a naive Bayes classifier (R e1071). The raw public reads went through TCRdb reprocessing: fastp at Q25, MiXCR clone calling, in-frame beta chains kept. When rows share a CDR3 protein, they turn into one entry using the most common DNA and genes. For this entry, the V and J calls and clone size follow TCRdb and not the study's own pipeline. In this sample the table shows nearly 600,000 distinct CDR3 sequences, about 14% of which occur a single time. In total, the top ten clones hold around 7% of the sample.

Sequenced sample: blood. This sequence was found in a woman younger than 35 with Graves' ophthalmopathy. The rearranged chain carries TRBV29-1 and TRBJ2-1, and 11 junction bases match TRBD2. The nucleotide sequence is TGCAGCGTTGAAGGGCTAGCGGGAGGCAGGGGATACAATGAGCAGTTCTTC. It specifies CSVEGLAGGRGYNEQFF.